This record concerns one T cell receptor (beta chain) sequence. The antigen is not known. The same CDR3 is also encoded by other DNA sequences in this sample. The CDR3 runs 11 residues. Per the germline V gene, CDR1 is GTSNPN and CDR2 is SVGIG (reference sequence). Trimming pared 0 bases from V and 7 bases from J, leaving 7 bases between. The sample is drawn from a study of T cell responses to AZD1222 COVID-19 vaccine. Using immunoSEQ multiplex PCR, the repertoire was profiled, and TCRdb retains in-frame clones only, with some absent. The sample contains about 160,000 clones, approximately 91% of which appear only once. General observations from the study: Spike as a whole was targeted by vaccine-associated CD4 TCRs, dominant at 160-218 and 743-854. The repertoires were collected only after the peak T cell response. Nearly half of spike-specific TCRs reportedly target unmutated variant regions. White British people made up most donors, females outnumbered males, and clonal diversity was possibly underestimated.

The source of this sequence is an adult in good health. V gene TRBV30 combines with J gene TRBJ2-7; possible D gene TRBD1, 6 bases. The starting material was peripheral blood, obtained on day 0 of AZD1222 vaccination. CDR3 nucleotide sequence: TGTGCCTGGAGTGTAGGGGGAGAGCAGTACTTC. Encoded protein: CAWSVGGEQYF.